The clone carrying this T cell receptor (beta chain) was counted only a few times. Antigen unknown. The data belong to a study of response to subunit inactivated influenza vaccine. A single record per CDR3 protein comes from TCRdb applying MiXCR to the RT-PCR reads. In the table there are roughly 700,000 distinct CDR3 sequences, approximately 15% of which are singletons. Study observations and caveats: After each seasonal influenza vaccination, few new T cells are recruited, the authors suggested.

V dropped 5 bases and J dropped 0 bases, with 8 bases sitting between them. CDR1 is MNHEY, CDR2 SVGEGT, per germline. CDR3 length: 14 amino acids. The origin of this receptor is a middle-aged man who received an inactivated influenza vaccine. Sample: PBMCs from blood, taken around 14 days before vaccination. The V gene is TRBV6-2 or TRBV6-3, the J gene TRBJ1-5; D is ambiguous. The CDR3 sequence is CASSPRYSNQPQHF. Here the CDR3 DNA reads TGTGCCAGCAGTCCCCGTTATAGCAATCAGCCCCAGCATTTT.